Given below is one T cell receptor (beta chain) in context. Its antigen is undetermined. No patient had autoimmune disease or received systemic immunosuppression. Repertoires were generated with immunoSEQ multiplex PCR, while TCRdb's copy carries only in-frame clones and drops some. The top ten hold around 1.6% of the sample, which has approximately 100,000 clones, roughly 88% seen once. V lost 0 bases, J lost 2 bases, and 5 bases lay in between. CDR1 SGDLS and CDR2 YYNGEE come from the germline V gene. The CDR3 sequence is 13 residues long. The sample belongs to a study of OX40 agonist ivuxolimab in advanced cancers. Whole-study results and caveats: At doses 0.1 to 3.0 mg/kg, CD4+ and CD8+ clones expanded. Expanded clones were, on average, more numerous in CD8+ T cells than in CD4+.

This receptor was obtained from an adult with an advanced solid tumor such as melanoma, head and neck, liver or kidney cancer. The starting material was CD4+ or CD8+ T cells sorted from blood, obtained in a trial of the OX40 agonist ivuxolimab. This chain links TRBV9 with TRBJ1-1; D unresolved. The CDR3 spells CASSVGRNTEAFF. The DNA for the CDR3 is TGTGCCAGCAGCGTAGGAAGAAACACTGAAGCTTTCTTT.